A selection of T cell receptor beta chains follows, all from one sample in a study of CD8 T cells in Susac syndrome. TCRdb redid the calling of the immunoSEQ multiplex PCR reads with MiXCR, one entry per CDR3 protein. The table has roughly 200,000 distinct CDR3 sequences, around 96% seen once; the top ten hold about 0.1%. Sequenced sample: CD4+ T cells from PBMCs. These TCRs come from a human donor in good health. Both conserved end residues are part of each CDR3. A D gene is named only where the DNA matches it firmly. Size values are once, few and many counts, or a class for expanded clones, and some rows have none.

TRBD1	TRBJ2-7	.	TRBV30	CAWDRASYEQYF	TGTGCCTGGGACAGGGCCTCCTACGAGCAGTACTTC
.	TRBJ2-7	.	TRBV7-3	CASSFEGQDEQYF	TGTGCCAGCAGCTTCGAGGGGCAGGACGAGCAGTACTTC
TRBD1	TRBJ2-1	.	TRBV12-5	CASTQGQARNNEQFF	TGTGCTAGTACCCAAGGACAGGCGAGAAACAATGAGCAGTTCTTC
.	TRBJ2-7	.	TRBV25-1	CASSPDPYEQYF	TGTGCCAGCAGTCCAGATCCCTACGAGCAGTACTTC
.	TRBJ2-3	.	TRBV5-1	CASSLASLDTQYF	TGCGCCAGCAGCTTGGCGTCTTTAGATACGCAGTATTTT
.	TRBJ2-5	.	TRBV25-1	CASSAPGVLQETQYF	TGTGCCAGCAGTGCCCCCGGAGTATTGCAAGAGACCCAGTACTTC
TRBD2	TRBJ2-7	.	TRBV7-2	CASSLPGGFYEQYF	TGTGCCAGCAGCTTACCGGGAGGGTTCTACGAGCAGTACTTC
TRBD1	TRBJ2-5	.	TRBV3-1	CASSRNRGRETQYF	TGTGCCAGCAGCCGAAACAGGGGTCGGGAGACCCAGTACTTC
.	TRBJ2-7	once	TRBV28	CASSLPGRVYEQYF	TGTGCCAGCAGTTTACCGGGCCGGGTCTACGAGCAGTACTTC
TRBD2	TRBJ2-3	.	TRBV7-3	CASAALAGGTDTQYF	TGTGCCAGCGCCGCCCTAGCGGGAGGAACAGATACGCAGTATTTT
TRBD1	TRBJ1-1	.	TRBV6-6	CASRTGLPVNTEAFF	TGTGCCAGCAGGACAGGGCTCCCGGTGAACACTGAAGCTTTCTTT
TRBD2	TRBJ2-3	.	TRBV4-3	CASSQVWTSRTDTQYF	TGCGCCAGCAGCCAAGTATGGACTAGCCGAACAGATACGCAGTATTTT
.	TRBJ2-3	.	TRBV29-1	CSVMRALTDTQYF	TGCAGCGTTATGAGGGCCCTGACAGATACGCAGTATTTT
TRBD2	TRBJ2-5	.	TRBV27	CASSGRTSGKETQYF	TGTGCCAGCTCTGGGAGGACTAGCGGCAAAGAGACCCAGTACTTC
.	TRBJ2-7	.	TRBV30	CAWSVRGQQYF	TGTGCCTGGAGTGTAAGAGGGCAGCAGTACTTC
.	TRBJ2-7	.	TRBV19	CASGTFYEQYF	TGTGCCAGCGGGACATTCTACGAGCAGTACTTC
.	TRBJ1-1	.	TRBV4-2	CASSQVPGLAFF	TGTGCCAGCAGCCAAGTCCCAGGGCTCGCTTTCTTT
.	TRBJ2-1	.	TRBV7-9	CASSHARSSYNEQFF	TGTGCCAGCAGCCACGCCAGGAGCTCCTACAATGAGCAGTTCTTC
.	TRBJ1-2	.	TRBV20-1	CSAHKQGGGYTF	TGCAGTGCTCATAAACAGGGCGGCGGCTACACCTTC
TRBD2	TRBJ2-5	.	TRBV12-3/TRBV12-4	CASSRTSGSVTQYF	TGTGCCAGCAGTCGGACTAGCGGGAGTGTGACCCAGTACTTC
.	TRBJ2-7	.	TRBV5-4	CASSLFGNYEQYF	TGTGCCAGCAGCTTATTCGGAAACTACGAGCAGTACTTC
TRBD2	TRBJ2-3	.	TRBV30	CAWRPGREEDTQYF	TGTGCCTGGAGACCTGGTCGGGAGGAAGATACGCAGTATTTT
TRBD2	TRBJ2-5	.	TRBV7-2	CAATSGRPEETQYF	TGTGCAGCGACTAGCGGGAGGCCGGAGGAGACCCAGTACTTC
TRBD2	TRBJ2-7	.	TRBV3-1	CASSRELAGGQQYF	TGTGCCAGCAGCCGGGAACTAGCGGGTGGCCAGCAGTACTTC
TRBD1	TRBJ2-5	once	TRBV4-2	CASSQEGTAQETQYF	TGTGCCAGCAGCCAAGAGGGGACAGCTCAAGAGACCCAGTACTTC
TRBD2	TRBJ2-1	.	TRBV5-1	CASSLVASGRRLYNEQFF	TGCGCCAGCAGCTTGGTGGCTAGCGGGAGGCGCTTATACAATGAGCAGTTCTTC
.	TRBJ2-6	.	TRBV3-1	CASSQPGREGANVLTF	TGTGCCAGCAGCCAGCCCGGCAGGGAAGGGGCCAACGTCCTGACTTTC
TRBD2	TRBJ2-1	.	TRBV30	CAWSIPGTTWFF	TGTGCCTGGAGCATTCCTGGGACTACTTGGTTCTTC
.	TRBJ2-2	once	TRBV2	CASRTSSGELFF	TGTGCCAGCAGAACTAGTTCCGGGGAGCTGTTTTTT
.	TRBJ2-7	.	TRBV28	CASSFLGNYEQYF	TGTGCCAGCAGTTTTCTGGGGAACTACGAGCAGTACTTC
.	TRBJ2-7	once	TRBV20-1	CSASRGPGQYF	TGCAGTGCTAGCCGGGGCCCGGGGCAGTACTTC
TRBD2	TRBJ2-1	.	TRBV2	CASRRTSSYNEQFF	TGTGCCAGCAGGAGGACTAGCTCCTACAATGAGCAGTTCTTC
.	TRBJ2-1	.	TRBV7-2	CASSLEWGANEQFF	TGTGCCAGCAGCTTAGAGTGGGGGGCCAATGAGCAGTTCTTC
.	TRBJ2-1	.	TRBV15	CATSRPGLLQFF	TGTGCCACCAGCAGACCGGGACTTCTACAGTTCTTC
.	TRBJ2-2	.	TRBV7-7	CASSFGENTGELFF	TGTGCCAGCAGCTTTGGCGAGAACACCGGGGAGCTGTTTTTT
TRBD1	TRBJ2-7	.	TRBV14	CASSRTGYEQYF	TGTGCCAGCAGCCGGACAGGGTACGAGCAGTACTTC
.	TRBJ2-7	.	TRBV5-1	CASSPRGRAQYEQYF	TGCGCCAGCAGCCCTCGGGGCAGGGCCCAATACGAGCAGTACTTC
.	TRBJ1-2	.	TRBV29-1	CSVERGKGYTF	TGCAGCGTTGAAAGGGGTAAAGGCTACACCTTC
TRBD1	TRBJ1-1	.	TRBV20-1	CSARDKRQGTMNTEAFF	TGCAGTGCTAGAGATAAGAGACAGGGCACTATGAACACTGAAGCTTTCTTT
.	TRBJ2-7	.	TRBV7-3	CASSLSPQTDEQYF	TGTGCCAGCAGCTTAAGTCCGCAGACGGACGAGCAGTACTTC
TRBD1	TRBJ1-2	few	TRBV19	CASSLTGAYGYTF	TGTGCCAGTAGTCTCACAGGGGCCTATGGCTACACCTTC
.	TRBJ1-2	.	TRBV12-3/TRBV12-4	CASAANGNGYTF	TGTGCCAGCGCGGCGAACGGGAATGGCTACACCTTC
.	TRBJ2-7	.	TRBV4-3	CASSQDQGSYEQYF	TGCGCCAGCAGCCAAGATCAGGGCTCCTACGAGCAGTACTTC
.	TRBJ1-2	.	TRBV28	CASSTTRPQGYTF	TGTGCCAGCAGTACTACAAGGCCCCAAGGCTACACCTTC
TRBD1	TRBJ1-1	.	TRBV15	CATRVDRVRTEAFF	TGTGCCACCAGAGTGGACAGGGTAAGGACTGAAGCTTTCTTT
TRBD1	TRBJ2-3	.	TRBV9	CASSGQGGTQYF	TGTGCCAGCAGCGGACAGGGCGGTACGCAGTATTTT
TRBD1	TRBJ2-3	.	TRBV7-9	CASTYRGPSTDTQYF	TGTGCCAGCACCTACAGGGGCCCCTCCACAGATACGCAGTATTTT
TRBD2	TRBJ2-7	.	TRBV4-3	CASSQGREGREQYF	TGCGCCAGCAGCCAAGGGCGGGAGGGCCGCGAGCAGTACTTC
.	TRBJ1-1	.	TRBV30	CAWAFGRLEAFF	TGTGCCTGGGCGTTTGGGAGACTTGAAGCTTTCTTT
.	TRBJ1-2	.	TRBV6-6	CASSYMGDNYGYTF	TGTGCCAGCAGTTACATGGGGGACAACTATGGCTACACCTTC
.	TRBJ1-1	.	TRBV2	CASKFRDPNTEAFF	TGTGCCAGCAAGTTTCGGGACCCGAACACTGAAGCTTTCTTT
.	TRBJ1-2	.	TRBV2	CASSRQDYGYTF	TGTGCCAGCAGTAGACAGGACTATGGCTACACCTTC
.	TRBJ2-1	once	TRBV24-1	CATSPGVSYNEQFF	TGTGCCACCAGCCCCGGAGTCTCCTACAATGAGCAGTTCTTC
TRBD2	TRBJ2-7	.	TRBV29-1	CSGKLAGGYEQYF	TGCAGCGGCAAACTAGCGGGAGGCTACGAGCAGTACTTC
.	TRBJ2-3	.	TRBV20-1	CSASPAGLDTQYF	TGCAGTGCTAGCCCAGCGGGCTTAGATACGCAGTATTTT
.	TRBJ2-2	.	TRBV7-2	CASSSLNTGELFF	TGTGCCAGCAGCTCTTTGAACACCGGGGAGCTGTTTTTT